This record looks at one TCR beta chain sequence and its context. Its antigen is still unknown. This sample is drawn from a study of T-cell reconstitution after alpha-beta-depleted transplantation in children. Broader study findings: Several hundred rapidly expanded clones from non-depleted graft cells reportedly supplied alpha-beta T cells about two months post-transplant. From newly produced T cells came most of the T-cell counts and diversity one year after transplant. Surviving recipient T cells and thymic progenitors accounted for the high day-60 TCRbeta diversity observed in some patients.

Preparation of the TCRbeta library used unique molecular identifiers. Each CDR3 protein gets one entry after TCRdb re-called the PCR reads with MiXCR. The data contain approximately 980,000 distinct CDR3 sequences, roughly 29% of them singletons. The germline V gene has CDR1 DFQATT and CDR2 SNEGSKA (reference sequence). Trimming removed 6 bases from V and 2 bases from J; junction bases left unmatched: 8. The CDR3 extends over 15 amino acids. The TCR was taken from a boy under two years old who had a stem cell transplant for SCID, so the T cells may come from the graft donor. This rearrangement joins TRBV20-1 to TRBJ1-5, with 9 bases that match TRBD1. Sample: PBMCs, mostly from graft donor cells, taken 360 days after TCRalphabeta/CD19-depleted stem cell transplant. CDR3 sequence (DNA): TGCAGTGCCGTACAGGGGGCTTTTGGCAATCAGCCCCAGCATTTT. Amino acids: CSAVQGAFGNQPQHF.